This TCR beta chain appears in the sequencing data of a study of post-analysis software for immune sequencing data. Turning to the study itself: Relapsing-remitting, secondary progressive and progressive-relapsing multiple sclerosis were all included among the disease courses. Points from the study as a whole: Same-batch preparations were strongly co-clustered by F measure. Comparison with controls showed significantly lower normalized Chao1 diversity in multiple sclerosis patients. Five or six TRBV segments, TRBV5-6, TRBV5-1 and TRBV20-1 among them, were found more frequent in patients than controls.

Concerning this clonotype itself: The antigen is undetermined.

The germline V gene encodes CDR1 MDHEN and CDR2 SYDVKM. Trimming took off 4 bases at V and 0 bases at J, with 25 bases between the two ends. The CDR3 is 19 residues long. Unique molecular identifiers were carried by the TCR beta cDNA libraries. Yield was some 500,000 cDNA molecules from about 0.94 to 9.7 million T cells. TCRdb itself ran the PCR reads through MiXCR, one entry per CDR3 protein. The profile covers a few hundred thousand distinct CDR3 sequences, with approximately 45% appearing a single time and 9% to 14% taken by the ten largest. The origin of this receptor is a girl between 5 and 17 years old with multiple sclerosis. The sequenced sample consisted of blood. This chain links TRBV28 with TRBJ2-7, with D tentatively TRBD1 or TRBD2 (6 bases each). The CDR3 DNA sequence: TGTGCCAGCAGTTCTTTAACCGGGACAACCGGAGGGGTCTCCTACGAGCAGTACTTC. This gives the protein CASSSLTGTTGGVSYEQYF.